The 25 T cell receptor beta chains listed next were all sequenced from one sample in a study of T cell responses to AZD1222 COVID-19 vaccine. Assay: immunoSEQ multiplex PCR; the TCRdb copy retains only in-frame clones and omits some. The sample records about 97,000 clones, about 91% being singletons. The input for sequencing was peripheral blood, taken on day 0 of AZD1222 vaccination. All receptors come from an adult in good health.

V gene TRBV5-6 combines with J gene TRBJ2-7; D call uncertain. Per germline, CDR1 SGHDT and CDR2 YYEEEE. CDR3 size: 14 residues. The germline V and J ends were trimmed by 2 bases and 4 bases, with 13 bases remaining between them. CDR3: CASSFRSPKYEQYF. The DNA for the CDR3 is TGTGCCAGCAGCTTCCGGAGTCCCAAGTACGAGCAGTACTTC.

V usage is TRBV27 and J usage is TRBJ2-3; D possibly corresponds to TRBD1 (6 bases). The V end lost 5 bases, the J end lost 3 bases, and 12 bases lay between the germline ends. Germline CDR1 reads MNHEY; CDR2 reads SMNVEV (reference sequence). This CDR3 comprises 14 residues. CDR3 region: CASSRQVGTDTQYF. Written as DNA, the CDR3 is TGTGCCAGCAGTCGACAGGTGGGGACAGATACGCAGTATTTT.

V usage is TRBV7-2 and J usage is TRBJ1-2; 7 nucleotides agree with TRBD1. Losses at the gene ends were 3 bases for V and 4 bases for J; bases not matched to a gene: 11. The CDR3 runs 16 residues. Germline assignment: CDR1 SGHTA and CDR2 FQGNSA. DNA of the CDR3: TGTGCCAGCAGCTTTTTTGCCGGAGGGGGCGGCTATGGCTACACCTTC. Translation gives CASSFFAGGGGYGYTF. Supplemented by reference TRBV7-2 and TRBJ1-2, the full variable domain reads GAGVSQSPSNKVTEKGKDVELRCDPISGHTALYWYRQSLGQGLEFLIYFQGNSAPDKSGLPSDRFSAERTGGSVSTLTIQRTQQEDSAVYLCASSFFAGGGGYGYTFGSGTRLTVV.

The rearrangement links TRBV10-3 to TRBJ1-5; no firm D call. Germline V gene sequence: CDR1 ENHRY, CDR2 SYGVKD. This CDR3 spans 14 amino acids. V was cut by 7 bases and J by 9 bases, with 19 bases left in between. Here the CDR3 reads CAITSDPTGRPQHF. CDR3 DNA: TGTGCCATCACCTCAGACCCGACCGGTCGGCCCCAGCATTTT.

The V gene is TRBV7-2, the J gene TRBJ1-1, with 7 bases fitting TRBD1. Unmatched junction bases numbered 5, after V lost 3 bases and J lost 1 base. CDR1 and CDR2 from the germline V gene are SGHTA and FQGNSA. The CDR3 contains 15 residues. The CDR3 DNA reads TGTGCCAGCAGCTTCTCGACAGGGCGGAACACTGAAGCTTTCTTT. It translates to CASSFSTGRNTEAFF.

The gene calls are TRBV28 and TRBJ1-6; unclear D gene. V lost 5 bases and J lost 5, with 13 bases in between. CDR3 length: 15 amino acids. Germline V gene sequence: CDR1 MDHEN, CDR2 SYDVKM. The CDR3 here is CASSTGSADNSPLHF. CDR3 in DNA: TGTGCCAGCAGTACTGGGTCAGCCGATAATTCACCCCTCCACTTT.

The chain employs TRBV18 and TRBJ2-3; 12 bases map to TRBD2. Germline V CDR1 and CDR2: KGHSH, LQKENI. With V trimmed by 5 bases and J by 3 bases, 12 bases remained unmatched. This CDR3 has 18 amino acids. CDR3 protein: CASSSNFPSGGETDTQYF. CDR3 bases: TGTGCCAGCTCATCGAACTTTCCTAGCGGGGGGGAGACAGATACGCAGTATTTT.

The gene calls are TRBV6-2 or TRBV6-3 and TRBJ2-3, with unresolved D. Germline lookup yields CDR1 MNHEY and CDR2 SVGEGT. The V end was cut by 3 bases, the J end by 0 bases, with 10 bases between. This CDR3 is built from 15 residues. The DNA of the CDR3 is TGTGCCAGCAGTTATCGGGCTCAGAGCACAGATACGCAGTATTTT. Residues: CASSYRAQSTDTQYF.

The chain couples TRBV11-3 to TRBJ1-1; possibly TRBD1 for D (5 bases). V lost 2 bases and J lost 5, with 9 bases in between. CDR3 length: 13 residues. CDR1 is SGHNT, CDR2 YENEEA, per germline. The CDR3 DNA is TGTGCCAGCAGCTTACAGGGTGGGACTGAAGCTTTCTTT. Its protein is CASSLQGGTEAFF.

The rearrangement links TRBV6-6 to TRBJ1-5, with 7 bases that match TRBD1. The CDR3 covers 15 residues. Trimming at V came to 2 bases and at J to 6 bases, leaving 7 bases not matched to a gene. CDR1 and CDR2 (germline): MNHNY, SVGAGI (reference sequence). The CDR3 nucleotides read TGTGCCAGCAGTTACCCAACAGGGGTTCTTCAGCCCCAGCATTTT. It codes for CASSYPTGVLQPQHF.

The chain joins TRBV4-1 to TRBJ1-1; D is uncertain. Trimming removed 1 base at V and 5 bases at J, with 14 bases between. The CDR3 covers 15 residues. Per the germline V gene, CDR1 is MGHRA and CDR2 is YSYEKL. Here the CDR3 reads CASSQVPQERTEAFF. The CDR3 nucleotides are TGCGCCAGCAGCCAAGTCCCCCAGGAAAGAACTGAAGCTTTCTTT.

The J gene is TRBJ2-7, the V gene TRBV27; 9 nucleotides line up with TRBD1. V lost 5 bases and J lost 2; bases outside the gene matches: 7. Germline V CDR1 and CDR2: MNHEY, SMNVEV (reference sequence). This CDR3 is 15 amino acids long. CDR3 sequence: CASSLGTGITYEQYF. In DNA, the CDR3 is TGTGCCAGCAGTCTCGGGACAGGGATTACCTACGAGCAGTACTTC.

This clone was seen just once. The chain joins TRBV5-1 to TRBJ2-1; 9 positions match TRBD2. Trimming cost V 1 base and J 5 bases; bases outside gene matches: 4. Germline assignment: CDR1 SGHRS and CDR2 YFSETQ. The CDR3 has 15 residues. CDR3 sequence reads: CASSLRLAGNNEQFF. CDR3 in DNA: TGCGCCAGCAGCTTGAGGCTAGCGGGGAACAATGAGCAGTTCTTC.

The chain uses TRBV4-1 and TRBJ2-1; TRBD2 agrees at 16 bases. This CDR3 is built from 17 residues. V lost 1 base and J lost 10; bases outside the gene matches: 7. Germline lookup yields CDR1 MGHRA and CDR2 YSYEKL. The CDR3 region has the DNA TGCGCCAGCAGCCAAGCGGGGACTAGCGGGGGGGCGAGGGAGCAGTTCTTC. The encoded protein is CASSQAGTSGGAREQFF.

In nucleotides, the CDR3 is TGCGCCAGCAGCTTGGCTAGCTCTGGAAACACCATATATTTT. Translation gives CASSLASSGNTIYF. The rearrangement links TRBV5-1 to TRBJ1-3; no reliable D call. This CDR3 is built from 14 residues. V lost 0 bases, J lost 0 bases, and 4 bases lay in between. Germline CDR1 is SGHRS and CDR2 is YFSETQ.

The gene calls are TRBV30 and TRBJ1-4; D is unresolved. Germline-derived CDR1 and CDR2 are GTSNPN and SVGIG (reference sequence). The CDR3 totals 13 residues. V shed 2 bases and J shed 3 bases, with 7 bases lying between them. The CDR3 DNA reads TGTGCCTGGAGTTCCGGGGCTAATGAAAAACTGTTTTTT. Its translation: CAWSSGANEKLFF.

The V gene is TRBV19, the J gene TRBJ2-3; TRBD2 matches 12 bases. Germline CDR1 is LNHDA and CDR2 is SQIVND (reference sequence). The CDR3 consists of 15 residues. Losses at the gene ends were 6 bases for V and 3 bases for J; bases not matched to a gene: 4. DNA of the CDR3: TGTGCCAGTAGCGGACTAGCGGGACAAACAGATACGCAGTATTTT. Residues: CASSGLAGQTDTQYF.

The chain joins TRBV28 to TRBJ1-1, with D unresolved. CDR1 MDHEN and CDR2 SYDVKM come from the germline V gene. V was pared by 8 bases and J by 2 bases, with 12 bases between. The CDR3 totals 13 residues. The CDR3 bases are TGTGCCAGCTCCCGATCCTCAAACACTGAAGCTTTCTTT. It yields the protein CASSRSSNTEAFF.

The chain employs TRBV6-1 and TRBJ1-3; D is unclear. The CDR3 length is 14 residues. V dropped 1 base and J dropped 5 bases, with 9 bases sitting between them. The germline V gene has CDR1 MNHNS and CDR2 SASEGT. CDR3 sequence reads: CASSEVGRRNTIYF. DNA of the CDR3: TGTGCCAGCAGTGAAGTGGGCAGAAGAAACACCATATATTTT.

The chain employs TRBV6-2 or TRBV6-3 and TRBJ2-2; 9 bases align to TRBD2. The trim removed 5 bases at V and 1 base at J, leaving 5 bases unmatched. Germline V lookup: CDR1 MNHEY, CDR2 SVGEGT. CDR3 size: 16 residues. CDR3: CASSRLAVQNTGELFF. In DNA, the CDR3 is TGTGCCAGCAGTCGACTAGCGGTTCAGAACACCGGGGAGCTGTTTTTT.

The chain is built from TRBV18 and TRBJ1-5, with 8 bases lining up with TRBD1. This CDR3 comprises 16 residues. The J segment lost 2 bases and the V segment lost 4 bases, leaving 7 bases of the junction unmatched. Germline V gene data show CDR1 as KGHSH and CDR2 as LQKENI. For the CDR3, the DNA is TGTGCCAGCTCACAGCAGGGGGCGAGGGGCAATCAGCCCCAGCATTTT. Translated, it gives CASSQQGARGNQPQHF. The full variable domain, in which reference TRBV18 and TRBJ1-5 provide the parts outside the CDR3, is NAGVMQNPRHLVRRRGQEARLRCSPMKGHSHVYWYRQLPEEGLKFMVYLQKENIIDESGMPKERFSAEFPKEGPSILRIQQVVRGDSAAYFCASSQQGARGNQPQHFGDGTRLSIL.

V usage is TRBV2 and J usage is TRBJ2-3; possibly TRBD1 for D (6 bases). The CDR3 covers 16 residues. The germline CDR1 and CDR2 sequences are SNHLY and FYNNEI. Trimming stripped 5 bases from V and 1 base from J, with 16 bases between. CDR3 bases: TGTGCCAGCAGTCAAGACAGGTTTTTGGGCACAGATACGCAGTATTTT. As protein: CASSQDRFLGTDTQYF.

The CDR3 loop reads CASSTSFRSGNTIYF. CDR3 bases: TGTGCCAGTAGCACGTCGTTCAGATCTGGAAACACCATATATTTT. J is TRBJ1-3 and V is TRBV19; D call uncertain. Germline loops: CDR1 LNHDA, CDR2 SQIVND (reference sequence). This CDR3 has 15 residues. Between the trimmed V and J ends, which lost 6 bases and 1 base, there was a span of 13 bases.

For the CDR3, the DNA is TGTGCCTGGCAGGGGGACAGCAATCAGCCCCAGCATTTT. Translated: CAWQGDSNQPQHF. The chain carries TRBV30 and TRBJ1-5; 7 nucleotides align to TRBD1. CDR1 and CDR2 (germline): GTSNPN, SVGIG (reference sequence). Unmatched junction bases numbered 2, after V lost 5 bases and J lost 1 base. The CDR3 is 13 amino acids. Based on the CDR3 plus reference TRBV30 and TRBJ1-5, the full variable domain is SQTIHQWPATLVQPVGSPLSLECTVEGTSNPNLYWYRQAAGRGLQLLFYSVGIGQISSEVPQNLSASRPQDRQFILSSKKLLLSDSGFYLCAWQGDSNQPQHFGDGTRLSIL.

The rearrangement joins TRBV15 to TRBJ1-2, with a weak D call TRBD1 (5 bases). CDR1 is LNHNV, CDR2 YYDKDF, per germline (reference sequence). Deletions cut 0 bases from V and 4 bases from J, with 12 bases between. The CDR3 has 15 residues. The CDR3 DNA is TGTGCCACCAGCAGAGATACAGGCTCCGCCTATGGCTACACCTTC. Translating it yields CATSRDTGSAYGYTF. The full variable domain, in which reference TRBV15 and TRBJ1-2 provide the parts outside the CDR3, is DAMVIQNPRYQVTQFGKPVTLSCSQTLNHNVMYWYQQKSSQAPKLLFHYYDKDFNNEADTPDNFQSRRPNTSFCFLDIRSPGLGDTAMYLCATSRDTGSAYGYTFGSGTRLTVV.